The 20 T cell receptor beta chains listed next were all sequenced from one sample in a study of T-cell reconstitution after alpha-beta-depleted transplantation in children. Using unique molecular identifiers, the investigators prepared the TCRbeta library. TCRdb processed the PCR reads anew with MiXCR; each CDR3 protein has one entry. The data hold around 600,000 distinct CDR3 sequences, with roughly 17% observed a single time. This specimen consisted of PBMCs from the stem cell graft donor, obtained from the stem cell graft. The origin of the receptors is a human donor who donated a stem cell graft to a child with acute myeloid leukemia.

V usage is TRBV5-1 and J usage is TRBJ1-1; D unclear. The germline V gene encodes CDR1 SGHRS and CDR2 YFSETQ. Trimming took off 5 bases at V and 7 bases at J, with 12 bases between the two ends. The CDR3 contains 12 residues. CDR3 sequence reads: CASSQPLGEAFF. The CDR3 DNA follows: TGCGCCAGCAGTCAACCCCTCGGTGAAGCTTTCTTT. The full variable domain, in which reference TRBV5-1 and TRBJ1-1 provide the parts outside the CDR3, is KAGVTQTPRYLIKTRGQQVTLSCSPISGHRSVSWYQQTPGQGLQFLFEYFSETQRNKGNFPGRFSGRQFSNSRSEMNVSTLELGDSALYLCASSQPLGEAFFGQGTRLTVV.

This clonotype turned up a few times. The J gene is TRBJ2-5, the V gene TRBV30; the match to TRBD2 covers 13 bases. The length of the CDR3 is 15 residues. Unmatched junction bases numbered 4, after V lost 1 base and J lost 5 bases. Germline V lookup: CDR1 GTSNPN, CDR2 SVGIG (reference sequence). CDR3 region: CAWSGGLAGSETQYF. DNA of the CDR3: TGTGCCTGGAGTGGGGGACTAGCGGGGTCCGAGACCCAGTACTTC.

This clonotype was observed a few times. The chain has TRBV11-2 and TRBJ2-3; D perhaps matches TRBD1 (5 bases). This CDR3 contains 19 residues. Per the germline V gene, CDR1 is SGHAT and CDR2 is FQNNGV. Trimming took 2 bases from V and 0 from J, leaving 21 bases between them. The CDR3 is CASSLIGGAIRASTDTQYF. CDR3 DNA: TGTGCCAGCAGCTTAATAGGTGGGGCGATACGAGCTAGCACAGATACGCAGTATTTT. The entire variable domain, with the rest obtained from reference TRBV11-2 and TRBJ2-3, is as follows: EAGVAQSPRYKIIEKRQSVAFWCNPISGHATLYWYQQILGQGPKLLIQFQNNGVVDDSQLPKDRFSAERLKGVDSTLKIQPAKLEDSAVYLCASSLIGGAIRASTDTQYFGPGTRLTVL.

This clonotype was counted at least ten times. V gene TRBV6-5 combines with J gene TRBJ2-1; a possible D gene is TRBD1 (6 bases). Germline lookup yields CDR1 MNHEY and CDR2 SVGAGI. V lost 4 bases and J lost 9, with 19 bases in between. The CDR3 is 15 residues long. The DNA of the CDR3 is TGTGCCAGCAGTTTAGACAGGCACGTACGTATTGAGCAGTTCTTC. This encodes CASSLDRHVRIEQFF.

For this clonotype: Since a much larger clone is just one base distant, this may be a read error. The V gene is TRBV10-3, the J gene TRBJ2-3, with D possibly being TRBD1 (6 bases). The V gene lost 10 bases and the J gene lost 8 bases, with 13 bases spanning the gap. The CDR3 has 11 amino acids. Germline V CDR1 and CDR2: ENHRY, SYGVKD. The CDR3 protein is CATTRGITQYF. The DNA of the CDR3 is TGTGCCACCACCAGGGGAATTACGCAGTATTTT.

This clonotype was observed at least ten times. The rearrangement links TRBV6-4 to TRBJ1-1; D perhaps matches TRBD1 (5 bases). V lost 3 bases and J 2 bases, leaving 7 bases between the germline ends. The CDR3 spans 13 residues. Per the germline V gene, CDR1 is MRHNA and CDR2 is SNTAGT. CDR3 sequence reads: CASSDRDNTEAFF. In DNA, the CDR3 is TGTGCCAGCAGTGATCGGGACAACACTGAAGCTTTCTTT.

In its sample, this clonotype was seen a few times. The J gene is TRBJ2-5, the V gene TRBV6-1, with D tentatively TRBD2 (6 bases). This CDR3 contains 15 residues. The germline gives CDR1 MNHNS, CDR2 SASEGT. The V gene lost 7 bases and the J gene lost 3 bases, with 18 bases spanning the gap. CDR3 nucleotides: TGTGCCAGCACCGTCGAGTGGGGCGGGGAAGAGACCCAGTACTTC. Translating gives CASTVEWGGEETQYF.

In its sample, this clonotype was seen a few times. The V and J genes are TRBV29-1 and TRBJ1-3; 10 nucleotides agree with TRBD1. Germline loops: CDR1 SQVTM, CDR2 ANQGSEA. The V segment lost 0 bases and the J segment 1 base; nucleotides outside the gene matches: 9. This CDR3 spans 18 amino acids. CDR3 bases: TGCAGCGTTGAAGAGAGGGACAGGGGTTTCTCTTCTGGAAACACCATATATTTT. Its protein is CSVEERDRGFSSGNTIYF. Based on the CDR3 plus reference TRBV29-1 and TRBJ1-3, the full variable domain is SAVISQKPSRDICQRGTSLTIQCQVDSQVTMMFWYRQQPGQSLTLIATANQGSEATYESGFVIDKFPISRPNLTFSTLTVSNMSPEDSSIYLCSVEERDRGFSSGNTIYFGEGSWLTVV.

This clonotype has at least ten counts. The chain recombines TRBV12-3 or TRBV12-4 with TRBJ2-3; no firm D call. The germline V and J ends were trimmed by 5 bases and 7 bases, with 7 bases remaining between them. The CDR3 consists of 11 residues. Written as DNA, the CDR3 is TGTGCCAGCAGTCTGTTTAATACGCAGTATTTT. Its translation: CASSLFNTQYF.

This clonotype occurred many times. The V and J genes are TRBV20-1 and TRBJ1-6; perhaps TRBD1 as D (6 bases). Trimming shortened V by 6 bases and J by 8 bases, and 23 bases separated the two germline ends. The CDR3 spans 16 residues. Germline CDR1 and CDR2: DFQATT and SNEGSKA (reference sequence). The DNA of the CDR3 is TGCAGTGCCAGAACAACAGGGCCCGGGGAATATTCACCCCTCCACTTT. It is translated as CSARTTGPGEYSPLHF.

The rearrangement uses TRBV6-5 and TRBJ1-5; 7 bases fit TRBD1. Losses at the gene ends were 0 bases for V and 6 bases for J; bases not matched to a gene: 11. The CDR3 is made up of 17 amino acids. Germline loops: CDR1 MNHEY, CDR2 SVGAGI. In DNA form, the CDR3 reads TGTGCCAGCAGTTACTCCCCCACAGGGGACCCCACTCAGCCCCAGCATTTT. Translation: CASSYSPTGDPTQPQHF.

This clonotype showed up many times. Relative to the germline gene, one junction end is altered; a read error may explain this. This chain joins TRBV24-1 and TRBJ2-1; D unclear. The germline V gene encodes CDR1 KGHDR and CDR2 SFDVKD. CDR3 length: 15 amino acids. The CDR3 DNA is TGTGCCACCAGTGTTTTGAACGGTCCCTACAATGAGCAGTTCTTC. Translation gives CATSVLNGPYNEQFF.

The chain recombines TRBV5-1 with TRBJ2-7; TRBD2 matches at 7 bases. J lost 1 base, V lost 0 bases, and 7 bases had no gene match. Per the germline V gene, CDR1 is SGHRS and CDR2 is YFSETQ. CDR3 size: 16 residues. The CDR3 loop is CASSLVSGTGSYEQYF. The CDR3 nucleotides are TGCGCCAGCAGCTTGGTAAGCGGGACGGGATCCTACGAGCAGTACTTC.

This clonotype was seen a handful of times. The V gene is TRBV7-9, the J gene TRBJ1-1; possible D gene TRBD1, 6 bases. Per germline, CDR1 SEHNR and CDR2 FQNEAQ (reference sequence). V dropped 1 base and J dropped 11 bases, with 14 bases sitting between them. The CDR3 consists of 13 residues. This CDR3 reads CASSLVEQGGAFF. The CDR3 bases are TGTGCCAGCAGCTTAGTCGAACAGGGTGGGGCTTTCTTT.

This rearrangement joins TRBV12-3 or TRBV12-4 to TRBJ1-5; D is unresolved. Trimming pared 2 bases from V and 4 bases from J, leaving 9 bases between. The CDR3 has 14 amino acids. CDR3 coding DNA: TGTGCCAGCAGTTTATATAGGAATAATCAGCCCCAGCATTTT. Protein product: CASSLYRNNQPQHF.

This sequence joins TRBV20-1 and TRBJ1-3; 9 nucleotides line up with TRBD1. Germline V lookup: CDR1 DFQATT, CDR2 SNEGSKA (reference sequence). V shed 5 bases and J 0 bases; nucleotides not matched to a gene: 14. The CDR3 sequence is 18 residues long. The CDR3 here is CSAPQSPGQGFSGNTIYF. CDR3 sequence (DNA): TGCAGTGCTCCCCAAAGTCCGGGACAGGGTTTCTCTGGAAACACCATATATTTT.

J is TRBJ1-4 and V is TRBV5-5, with D uncertain. CDR3 length: 13 amino acids. The V end was cut by 2 bases, the J end by 7 bases, with 9 bases between. The germline gives CDR1 SGHKS, CDR2 YYEKEE (reference sequence). The CDR3 DNA reads TGTGCCAGCAGCTTCCCAGGTGGTGAAAAACTGTTTTTT. Translating it yields CASSFPGGEKLFF.

This clonotype was picked up a small number of times. The CDR3 reads CASSDNSQPQHF. As DNA, the CDR3 is TGTGCCAGCAGCGATAATTCTCAGCCCCAGCATTTT. This chain joins TRBV7-9 and TRBJ1-5; no clear D. V was pared by 5 bases and J by 6 bases, with 8 bases between. Germline assignment: CDR1 SEHNR and CDR2 FQNEAQ (reference sequence). The CDR3 is 12 amino acids. Drawing the rest from reference TRBV7-9 and TRBJ1-5, the complete variable domain is DTGVSQNPRHKITKRGQNVTFRCDPISEHNRLYWYRQTLGQGPEFLTYFQNEAQLEKSRLLSDRFSAERPKGSFSTLEIQRTEQGDSAMYLCASSDNSQPQHFGDGTRLSIL.

This clonotype was seen only a few times. The V and J genes are TRBV24-1 and TRBJ1-2, with D perhaps TRBD1 (5 bases). Germline V CDR1 and CDR2: KGHDR, SFDVKD. With 4 bases removed from V and 8 bases from J, the gap between germline ends came to 16 bases. There are 14 residues in the CDR3. CDR3 amino acids: CATSDSGIPHGYTF. CDR3 DNA sequence: TGTGCCACCAGTGACTCAGGGATCCCCCACGGCTACACCTTC.

The chain couples TRBV7-7 to TRBJ2-7; 7 nucleotides agree with TRBD2. In germline, CDR1 is SSHAT, CDR2 FNYEAQ (reference sequence). This CDR3 comprises 14 residues. The trim removed 5 bases at V and 6 bases at J, leaving 10 bases unmatched. CDR3 sequence reads: CASSPGLDRGEQYF. CDR3 coding DNA: TGTGCCAGCAGCCCCGGACTAGATCGTGGCGAGCAGTACTTC.